This T cell receptor beta chain was identified during a study of CD8 T cells in ankylosing spondylitis. Study outcomes and limitations: Significant enrichment of disease-linked clones was reported in matched ankylosing spondylitis synovial fluid. What appeared characteristic of ankylosing spondylitis blood was a TCR beta motif of several highly homologous variants.

In the case of this clonotype: Antigen unknown.

One entry per CDR3 protein results from TCRdb running MiXCR on the 5' RACE reads. Of about 90,000 distinct CDR3 sequences listed, approximately 9.6% are singletons. The TCR sequence derives from a male donor with ankylosing spondylitis. The material sequenced was blood, either unsorted or a sorted T cell fraction (not recorded which).

The CDR3 loop is CAISGSHGTVNTEAFF. In DNA, the CDR3 is TGTGCCATCTCCGGGTCACACGGGACCGTGAACACTGAAGCTTTCTTT. V and J are TRBV6-1 and TRBJ1-1, with D maybe TRBD1 (5 bases). The CDR3 has 16 amino acids. V was cut by 10 bases and J by 0 bases, with 21 bases left in between. The germline gives CDR1 MNHNS, CDR2 SASEGT.